Sequencing of this T cell receptor (beta chain) was carried out in a study of T cells in Graves' hyperthyroidism and ophthalmopathy. This clonotype was observed a handful of times. A much larger clone differs by one base, so this may be a read error. TCR beta CDR3 region amplification was performed from RNA transcripts. The HTBI set primed first-round TCR CDR3 RT-PCR. Each CDR3 protein gets one entry after TCRdb re-called the multiplex PCR reads with MiXCR. The sample has fewer than 600,000 distinct CDR3 sequences, 13% to 15% seen once. There are 13 residues in the CDR3. V was trimmed by 3 bases and J by 8 bases, leaving 12 bases between them. Germline CDR1 LGHDT, CDR2 YNNKEL (reference sequence).

The receptor was derived from a woman under 30 with Graves' hyperthyroidism. Source material: blood. V is TRBV3-1 and J is TRBJ2-3; D gene unclear. The CDR3 sequence: CASSQIRLGTQYF. CDR3 nucleotide sequence: TGTGCCAGCAGCCAGATCAGGCTTGGTACGCAGTATTTT.